What follows are 4 T cell receptor beta chains derived from one specimen sequenced in a study of cytomegalovirus exposure and HLA in healthy donors (dated by TCRdb to about 2017). The library was produced with the immunoSEQ multiplex PCR assay. The multiplex PCR relied on a mix of 60 forward primers for TCR Vbeta segments and 13 reverse primers for TCR Jbeta segments. Sourced from immuneACCESS, this table was stored by TCRdb with only in-frame sequences that have V and J called. A share of the clones is absent; for the studies checked, an unresolved V gene accounts for under half, and the remainder has no known explanation. The sample table on file contains tens of thousands of clones. Of the sample, less than 2.5% is held by the ten largest clones. The material sequenced was PBMCs. The receptors derive from a female donor in good health and CMV-seronegative.

The genes are TRBV19 and TRBJ2-1, with TRBD2 matching over 11 bases. Per the germline V gene, CDR1 is LNHDA and CDR2 is SQIVND (reference sequence). V lost 3 bases to trimming and J lost 6 bases; unmatched junction nucleotides: 10. This CDR3 contains 17 residues. DNA of the CDR3: TGTGCCAGTAGTATTCGCCAACTAGCGGGGGCCGTCAATGAGCAGTTCTTC. It translates to CASSIRQLAGAVNEQFF.

The chain uses TRBV7-3 and TRBJ1-2; D might be TRBD1 (5 bases). The CDR3 is 13 amino acids. Trimming took off 2 bases at V and 9 bases at J, with 13 bases between the two ends. Germline V gene data show CDR1 as SGHTA and CDR2 as FQGTGA. The chain's CDR3 is CASSLGRATSYTF. The CDR3 DNA reads TGTGCCAGCAGCTTAGGCAGGGCGACGAGCTACACCTTC.

The CDR3 DNA sequence: TGTGCCAGCAGCCTCGACAGGGGGTTCTCTGGAAACACCATATATTTT. Residues: CASSLDRGFSGNTIYF. The rearrangement joins TRBV6-6 to TRBJ1-3; 9 positions match TRBD1. Germline lookup yields CDR1 MNHNY and CDR2 SVGAGI (reference sequence). Trimming cost V 6 bases and J 0 bases; bases outside gene matches: 6. The CDR3 length is 16 residues.

The genes are TRBV5-1 and TRBJ2-7, with 7 bases lining up with TRBD1. The junction had 12 bases not matched to a gene; V was cut back by 0 bases and J by 0 bases. CDR1 SGHRS and CDR2 YFSETQ come from the germline V gene. The CDR3 runs to 18 residues. CDR3 protein: CASSLAPHDRVSSYEQYF. CDR3 coding DNA: TGCGCCAGCAGCTTGGCCCCCCATGACAGGGTCTCCTCCTACGAGCAGTACTTC.